This paragraph reports one T cell receptor (beta chain). Its antigen is unknown. The CDR3 spans 15 residues. Trimming stripped 5 bases from V and 0 bases from J, with 13 bases between. Germline V gives CDR1 MNHEY, CDR2 SVGAGI. This record belongs to a study of shared clonotypes between healthy human individuals. Whole-study findings and limits: Richness estimates generally favored naive over memory subsets.

CD45RO negativity and positive selection for CCR7 defined naive CD8 cells, a population that excluded terminally differentiated effector memory CD45RA+ cells. This table comes from immunoSEQ multiplex PCR, and its TCRdb copy is limited to in-frame clones, with some not included. This sample has about 1,800,000 clones, with just under 95% found just once. This TCR came from a man between 18 and 29 years old in good health. The sample comprised naive CD8+ T cells sorted from blood. The genes are TRBV6-5 and TRBJ1-1; the D is unclear. For the CDR3, the DNA is TGTGCCAGCAGTCCATATACGGCGATGAACACTGAAGCTTTCTTT. Protein sequence: CASSPYTAMNTEAFF.